This record covers a single TCR beta chain. Its matching antigen is unknown. PCR involved 60 Vbeta and 13 Jbeta primers. Study processing details: An analysis that came later counted tens of millions of unique TCR beta chains, around 12 million shared. The table came from immunoSEQ multiplex PCR; TCRdb's copy has only in-frame clones and leaves some out. V, J and clone size were drawn from that table, and D and trimming were deduced from the DNA. The sample includes about 200,000 clones, more than 65% of them seen just once. This sample is drawn from a study of cytomegalovirus exposure and HLA in healthy donors. At the level of the study: Clustering assigned approximately 78% of the 350 to 450 genotyped donors to the Caucasian-associated ancestry cluster. Study-wide findings and caveats: According to a later analysis, donors in an Asian-associated ancestry cluster reportedly had fewer N-insertions than the roughly 670-donor mean.

Trimming removed 0 bases from V and 3 bases from J, with 12 bases in between. This CDR3 comprises 16 residues. Looked up from germline, CDR1 is LNHNV and CDR2 is YYDKDF (reference sequence). The receptor's source is a girl aged 10 to 17 in good health and CMV-seropositive. The sequenced sample was PBMCs. V usage is TRBV15 and J usage is TRBJ2-1; possibly TRBD1 for D (6 bases). Here the CDR3 reads CATSRDMGHLYNEQFF. The CDR3 DNA sequence: TGTGCCACCAGCAGAGATATGGGACACCTCTACAATGAGCAGTTCTTC.